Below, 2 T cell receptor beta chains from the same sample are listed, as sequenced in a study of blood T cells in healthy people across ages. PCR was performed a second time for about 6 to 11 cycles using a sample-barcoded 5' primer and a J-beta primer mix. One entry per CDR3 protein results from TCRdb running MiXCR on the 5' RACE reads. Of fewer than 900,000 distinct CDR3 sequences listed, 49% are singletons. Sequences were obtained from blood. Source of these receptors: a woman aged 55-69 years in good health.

The CDR3 loop is CASSTRLGSGSSEQFF. Written as DNA, the CDR3 is TGTGCCAGCAGTACCCGGTTGGGTAGCGGAAGTAGTGAGCAGTTCTTC. The J gene is TRBJ2-1, the V gene TRBV12-3 or TRBV12-4; D possibly corresponds to TRBD2 (6 bases). Trimming took 5 bases from V and 9 from J, leaving 23 bases between them. The CDR3 totals 16 residues.

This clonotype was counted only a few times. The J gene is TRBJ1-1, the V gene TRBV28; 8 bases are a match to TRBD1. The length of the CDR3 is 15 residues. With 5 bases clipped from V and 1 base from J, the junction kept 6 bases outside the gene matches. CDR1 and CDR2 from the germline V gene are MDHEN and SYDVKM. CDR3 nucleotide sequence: TGTGCCAGCAGTCGCTACAGGGGGGAGAACACTGAAGCTTTCTTT. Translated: CASSRYRGENTEAFF.